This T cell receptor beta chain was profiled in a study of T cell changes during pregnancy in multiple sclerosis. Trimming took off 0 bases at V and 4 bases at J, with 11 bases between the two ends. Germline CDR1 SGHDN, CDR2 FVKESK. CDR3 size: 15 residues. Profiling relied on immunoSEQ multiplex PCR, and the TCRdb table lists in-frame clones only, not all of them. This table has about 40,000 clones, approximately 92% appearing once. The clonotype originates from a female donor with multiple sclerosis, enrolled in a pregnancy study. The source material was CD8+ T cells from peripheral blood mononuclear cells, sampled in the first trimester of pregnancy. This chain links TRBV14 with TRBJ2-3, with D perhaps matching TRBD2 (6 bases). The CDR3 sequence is CASSQDRRRADTQYF. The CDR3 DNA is TGTGCCAGCAGCCAAGATAGGCGGAGGGCAGATACGCAGTATTTT.